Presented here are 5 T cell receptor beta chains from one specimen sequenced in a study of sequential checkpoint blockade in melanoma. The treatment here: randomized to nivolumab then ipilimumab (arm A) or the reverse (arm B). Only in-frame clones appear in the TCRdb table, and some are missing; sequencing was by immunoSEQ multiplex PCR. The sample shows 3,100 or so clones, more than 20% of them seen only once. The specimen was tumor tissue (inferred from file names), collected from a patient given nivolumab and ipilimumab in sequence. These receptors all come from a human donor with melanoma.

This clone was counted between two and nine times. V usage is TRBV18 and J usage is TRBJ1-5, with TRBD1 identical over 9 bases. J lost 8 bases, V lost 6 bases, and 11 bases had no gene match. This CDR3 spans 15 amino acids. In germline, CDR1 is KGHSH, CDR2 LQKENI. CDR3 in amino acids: CASSPGQGPVKPQHF. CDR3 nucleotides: TGTGCCAGCTCCCCTGGACAGGGGCCTGTCAAGCCCCAGCATTTT.

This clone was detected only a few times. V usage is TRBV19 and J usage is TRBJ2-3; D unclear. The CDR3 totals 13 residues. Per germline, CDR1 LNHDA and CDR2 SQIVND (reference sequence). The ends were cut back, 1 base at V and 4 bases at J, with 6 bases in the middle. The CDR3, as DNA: TGTGCCAGTAGTATAGGGACCCCAGATACGCAGTATTTT. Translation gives CASSIGTPDTQYF.

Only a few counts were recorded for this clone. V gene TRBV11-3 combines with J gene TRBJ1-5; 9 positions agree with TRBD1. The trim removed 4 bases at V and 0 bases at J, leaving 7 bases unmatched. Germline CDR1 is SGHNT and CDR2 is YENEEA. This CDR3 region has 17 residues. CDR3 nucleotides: TGTGCCAGCAGCTCCGGGACAGGGAGTCATAGCAATCAGCCCCAGCATTTT. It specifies CASSSGTGSHSNQPQHF.

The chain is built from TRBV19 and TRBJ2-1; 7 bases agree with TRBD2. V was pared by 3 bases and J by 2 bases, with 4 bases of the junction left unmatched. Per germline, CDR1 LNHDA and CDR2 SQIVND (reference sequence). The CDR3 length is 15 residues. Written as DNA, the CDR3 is TGTGCCAGTAGTATCGGGGGGTACCCCTACAATGAGCAGTTCTTC. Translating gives CASSIGGYPYNEQFF.

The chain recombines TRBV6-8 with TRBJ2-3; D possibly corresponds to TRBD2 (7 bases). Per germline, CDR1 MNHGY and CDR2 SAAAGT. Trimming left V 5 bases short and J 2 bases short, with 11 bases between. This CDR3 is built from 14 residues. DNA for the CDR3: TGTGCCAGCAGTGAGGGGGGGGACACAGATACGCAGTATTTT. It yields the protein CASSEGGDTDTQYF.